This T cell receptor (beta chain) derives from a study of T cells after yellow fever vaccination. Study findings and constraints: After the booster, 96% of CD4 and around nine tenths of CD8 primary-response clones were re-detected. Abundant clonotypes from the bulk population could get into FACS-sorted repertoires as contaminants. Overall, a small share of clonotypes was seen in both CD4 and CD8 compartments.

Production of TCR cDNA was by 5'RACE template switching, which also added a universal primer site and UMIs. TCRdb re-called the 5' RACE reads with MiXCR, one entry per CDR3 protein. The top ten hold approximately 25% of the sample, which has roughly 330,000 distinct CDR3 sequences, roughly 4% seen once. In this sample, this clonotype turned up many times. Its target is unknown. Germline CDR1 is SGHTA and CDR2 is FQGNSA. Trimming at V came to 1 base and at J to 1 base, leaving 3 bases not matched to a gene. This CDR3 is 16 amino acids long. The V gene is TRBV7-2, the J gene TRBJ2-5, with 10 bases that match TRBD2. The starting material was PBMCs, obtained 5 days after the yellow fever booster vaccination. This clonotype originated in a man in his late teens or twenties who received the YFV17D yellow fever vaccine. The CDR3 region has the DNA TGTGCCAGCAGCTTAGTGGGACTAGCGATCCAAGAGACCCAGTACTTC. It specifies CASSLVGLAIQETQYF.